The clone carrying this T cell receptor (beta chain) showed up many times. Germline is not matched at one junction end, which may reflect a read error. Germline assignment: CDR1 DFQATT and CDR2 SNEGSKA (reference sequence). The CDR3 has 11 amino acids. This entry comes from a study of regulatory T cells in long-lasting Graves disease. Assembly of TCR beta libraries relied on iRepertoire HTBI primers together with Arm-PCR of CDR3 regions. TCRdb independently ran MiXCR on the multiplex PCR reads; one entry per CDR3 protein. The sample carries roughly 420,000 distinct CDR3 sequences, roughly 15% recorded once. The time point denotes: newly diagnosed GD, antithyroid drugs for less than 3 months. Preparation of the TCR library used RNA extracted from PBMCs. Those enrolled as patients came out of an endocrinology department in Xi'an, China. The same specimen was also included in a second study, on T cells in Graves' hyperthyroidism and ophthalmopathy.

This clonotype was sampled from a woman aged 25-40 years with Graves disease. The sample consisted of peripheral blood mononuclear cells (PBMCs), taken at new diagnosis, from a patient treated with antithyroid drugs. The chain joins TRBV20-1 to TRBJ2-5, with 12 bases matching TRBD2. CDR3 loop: CSSRLAGAVHF. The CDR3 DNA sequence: TGCAGTTCGCGACTAGCGGGAGCCGTGCACTTC.